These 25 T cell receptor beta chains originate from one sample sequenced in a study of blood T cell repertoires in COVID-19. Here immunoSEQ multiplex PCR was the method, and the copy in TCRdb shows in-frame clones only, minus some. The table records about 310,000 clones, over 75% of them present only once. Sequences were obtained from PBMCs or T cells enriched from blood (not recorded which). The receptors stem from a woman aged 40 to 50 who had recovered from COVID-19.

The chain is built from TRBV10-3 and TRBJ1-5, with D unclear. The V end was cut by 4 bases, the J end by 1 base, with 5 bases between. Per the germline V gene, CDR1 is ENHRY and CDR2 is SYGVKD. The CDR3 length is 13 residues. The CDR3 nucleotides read TGTGCCATCAGTGGAGGGAGCAATCAGCCCCAGCATTTT. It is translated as CAISGGSNQPQHF.

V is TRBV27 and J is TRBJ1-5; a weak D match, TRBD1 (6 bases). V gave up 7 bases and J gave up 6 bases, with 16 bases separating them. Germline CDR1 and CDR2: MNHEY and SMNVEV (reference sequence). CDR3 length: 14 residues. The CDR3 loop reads CASTLRRGGQPQHF. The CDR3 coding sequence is TGTGCCAGCACACTCAGAAGGGGGGGTCAGCCCCAGCATTTT.

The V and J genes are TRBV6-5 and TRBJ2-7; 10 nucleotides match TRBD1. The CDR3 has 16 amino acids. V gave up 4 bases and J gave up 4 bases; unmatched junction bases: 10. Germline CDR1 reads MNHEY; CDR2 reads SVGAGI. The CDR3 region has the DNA TGTGCCAGCAGTTTCAAGGGACAGGGGCAATCATACGAGCAGTACTTC. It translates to CASSFKGQGQSYEQYF.

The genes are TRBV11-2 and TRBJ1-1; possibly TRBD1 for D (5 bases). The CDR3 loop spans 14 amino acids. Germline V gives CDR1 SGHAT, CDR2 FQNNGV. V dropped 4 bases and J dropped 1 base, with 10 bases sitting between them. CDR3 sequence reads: CASSYPGQNTEAFF. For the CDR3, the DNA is TGTGCCAGCAGCTATCCTGGACAGAACACTGAAGCTTTCTTT. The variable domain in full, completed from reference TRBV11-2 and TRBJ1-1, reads EAGVAQSPRYKIIEKRQSVAFWCNPISGHATLYWYQQILGQGPKLLIQFQNNGVVDDSQLPKDRFSAERLKGVDSTLKIQPAKLEDSAVYLCASSYPGQNTEAFFGQGTRLTVV.

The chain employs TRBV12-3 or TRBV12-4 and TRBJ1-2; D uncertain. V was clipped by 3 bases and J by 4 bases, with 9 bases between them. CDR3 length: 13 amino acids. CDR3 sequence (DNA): TGTGCCAGCAGTTTCCGGGAAACCTATGGCTACACCTTC. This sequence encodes CASSFRETYGYTF.

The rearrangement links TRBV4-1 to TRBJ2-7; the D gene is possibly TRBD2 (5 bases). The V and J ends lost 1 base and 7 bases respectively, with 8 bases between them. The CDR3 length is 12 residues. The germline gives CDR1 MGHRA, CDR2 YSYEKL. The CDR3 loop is CASSQGPGEQYF. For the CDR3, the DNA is TGCGCCAGCAGCCAAGGGCCGGGAGAGCAGTACTTC.

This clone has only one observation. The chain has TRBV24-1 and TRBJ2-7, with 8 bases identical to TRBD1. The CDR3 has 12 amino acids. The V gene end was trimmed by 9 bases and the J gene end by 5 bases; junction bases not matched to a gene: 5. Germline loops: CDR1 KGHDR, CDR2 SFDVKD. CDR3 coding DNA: TGTGCCACCGCTGGACAGGGTGACGAGCAGTACTTC. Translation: CATAGQGDEQYF.

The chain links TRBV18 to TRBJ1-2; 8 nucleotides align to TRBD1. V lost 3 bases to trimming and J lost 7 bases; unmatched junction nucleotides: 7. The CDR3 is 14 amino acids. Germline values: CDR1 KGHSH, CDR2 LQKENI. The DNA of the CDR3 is TGTGCCAGCTCACCCGGACAGGGACCCGTTGGCTACACCTTC. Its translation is CASSPGQGPVGYTF.

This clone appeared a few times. CDR3 nucleotides: TGCGCCAGCAGCTTGGAACAGAGCACAGATACGCAGTATTTT. Amino acid sequence: CASSLEQSTDTQYF. This chain links TRBV5-1 with TRBJ2-3; unclear D gene. The germline V gene encodes CDR1 SGHRS and CDR2 YFSETQ. There are 14 residues in the CDR3. Trimming removed 0 bases at V and 0 bases at J, with 5 bases between. The full variable domain, its missing parts supplied by reference TRBV5-1 and TRBJ2-3, is KAGVTQTPRYLIKTRGQQVTLSCSPISGHRSVSWYQQTPGQGLQFLFEYFSETQRNKGNFPGRFSGRQFSNSRSEMNVSTLELGDSALYLCASSLEQSTDTQYFGPGTRLTVL.

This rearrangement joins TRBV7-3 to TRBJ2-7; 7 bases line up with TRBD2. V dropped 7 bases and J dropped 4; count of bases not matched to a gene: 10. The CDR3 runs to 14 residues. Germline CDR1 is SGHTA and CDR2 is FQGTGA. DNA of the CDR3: TGTGCCAGCAACGACCTAAGGGGAGGGTACGAGCAGTACTTC. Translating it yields CASNDLRGGYEQYF.

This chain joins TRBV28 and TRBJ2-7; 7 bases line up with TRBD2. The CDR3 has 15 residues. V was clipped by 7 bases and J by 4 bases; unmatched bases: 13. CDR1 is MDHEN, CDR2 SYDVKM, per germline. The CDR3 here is CASTSLRGGQYEQYF. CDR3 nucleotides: TGTGCCAGCACATCCCTACGCGGGGGTCAATACGAGCAGTACTTC.

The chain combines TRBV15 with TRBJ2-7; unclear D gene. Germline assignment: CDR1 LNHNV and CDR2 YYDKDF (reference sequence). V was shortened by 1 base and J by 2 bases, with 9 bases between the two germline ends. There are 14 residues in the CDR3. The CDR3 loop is CATSRVQPPYEQYF. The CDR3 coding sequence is TGTGCCACCAGCAGAGTACAGCCGCCCTACGAGCAGTACTTC.

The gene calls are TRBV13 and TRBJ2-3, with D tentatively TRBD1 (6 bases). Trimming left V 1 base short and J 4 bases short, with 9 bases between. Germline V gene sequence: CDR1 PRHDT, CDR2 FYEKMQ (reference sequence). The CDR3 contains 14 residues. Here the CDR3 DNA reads TGTGCCAGCAGCTTAGAGGGGGATCCAGATACGCAGTATTTT. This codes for CASSLEGDPDTQYF.

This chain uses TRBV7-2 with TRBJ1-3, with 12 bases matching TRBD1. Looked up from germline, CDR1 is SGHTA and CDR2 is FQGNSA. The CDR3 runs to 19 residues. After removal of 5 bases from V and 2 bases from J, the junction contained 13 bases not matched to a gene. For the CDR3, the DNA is TGTGCCAGCAGCGTTTCCGGGACAGGGGGCCTTTTAGCTGGAAACACCATATATTTT. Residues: CASSVSGTGGLLAGNTIYF. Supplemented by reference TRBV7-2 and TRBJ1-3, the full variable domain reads GAGVSQSPSNKVTEKGKDVELRCDPISGHTALYWYRQSLGQGLEFLIYFQGNSAPDKSGLPSDRFSAERTGGSVSTLTIQRTQQEDSAVYLCASSVSGTGGLLAGNTIYFGEGSWLTVV.

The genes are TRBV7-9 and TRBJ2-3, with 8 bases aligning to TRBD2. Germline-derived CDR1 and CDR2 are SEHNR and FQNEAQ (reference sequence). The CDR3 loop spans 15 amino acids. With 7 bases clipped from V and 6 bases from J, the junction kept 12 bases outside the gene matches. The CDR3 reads CASNLEGLEPDTQYF. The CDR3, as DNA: TGTGCCAGCAACCTCGAGGGACTAGAGCCGGATACGCAGTATTTT.

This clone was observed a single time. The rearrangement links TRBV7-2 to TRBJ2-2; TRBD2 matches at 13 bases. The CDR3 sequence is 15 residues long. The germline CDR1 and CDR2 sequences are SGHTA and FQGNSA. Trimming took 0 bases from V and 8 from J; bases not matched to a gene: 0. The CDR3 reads CASSLAGLAGGELFF. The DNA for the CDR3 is TGTGCCAGCAGCTTAGCGGGACTAGCGGGGGGGGAGCTGTTTTTT. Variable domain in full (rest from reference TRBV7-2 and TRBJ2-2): GAGVSQSPSNKVTEKGKDVELRCDPISGHTALYWYRQSLGQGLEFLIYFQGNSAPDKSGLPSDRFSAERTGGSVSTLTIQRTQQEDSAVYLCASSLAGLAGGELFFGEGSRLTVL.

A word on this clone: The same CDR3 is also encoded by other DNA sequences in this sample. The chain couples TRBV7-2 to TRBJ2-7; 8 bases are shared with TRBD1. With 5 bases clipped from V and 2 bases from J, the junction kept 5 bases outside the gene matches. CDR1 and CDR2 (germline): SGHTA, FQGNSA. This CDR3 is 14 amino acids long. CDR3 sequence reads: CASSLDRGPYEQYF. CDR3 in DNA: TGTGCCAGCAGCCTCGACAGGGGACCCTACGAGCAGTACTTC.

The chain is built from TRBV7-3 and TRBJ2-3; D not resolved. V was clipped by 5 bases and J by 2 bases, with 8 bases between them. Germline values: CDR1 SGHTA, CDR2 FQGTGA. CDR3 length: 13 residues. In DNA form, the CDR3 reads TGTGCCAGCAGCCCGGCGGACACAGATACGCAGTATTTT. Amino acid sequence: CASSPADTDTQYF.

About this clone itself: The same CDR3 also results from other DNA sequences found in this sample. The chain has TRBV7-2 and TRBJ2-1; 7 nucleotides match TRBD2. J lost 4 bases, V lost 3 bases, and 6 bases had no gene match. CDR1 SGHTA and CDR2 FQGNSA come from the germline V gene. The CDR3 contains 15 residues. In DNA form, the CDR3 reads TGTGCCAGCAGCTTGGCTATCGGGGGGTACAATGAGCAGTTCTTC. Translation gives CASSLAIGGYNEQFF.

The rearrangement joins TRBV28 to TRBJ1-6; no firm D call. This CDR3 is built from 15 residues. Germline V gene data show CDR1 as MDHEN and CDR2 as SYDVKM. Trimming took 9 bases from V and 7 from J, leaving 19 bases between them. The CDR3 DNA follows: TGTGCCAGAAAAGCAAAGTCGGGGTTCAATTCACCCCTCCACTTT. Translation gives CARKAKSGFNSPLHF.

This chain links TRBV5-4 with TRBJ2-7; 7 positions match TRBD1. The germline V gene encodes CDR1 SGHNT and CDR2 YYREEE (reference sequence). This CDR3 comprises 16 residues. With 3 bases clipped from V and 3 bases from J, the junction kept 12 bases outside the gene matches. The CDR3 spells CASSSPGQEANYEQYF. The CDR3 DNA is TGTGCCAGCAGCTCGCCTGGACAGGAGGCCAACTACGAGCAGTACTTC.

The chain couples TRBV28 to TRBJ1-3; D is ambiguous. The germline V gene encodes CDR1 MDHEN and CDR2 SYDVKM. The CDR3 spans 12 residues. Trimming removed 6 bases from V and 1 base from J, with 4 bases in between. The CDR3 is CASSLSGNTIYF. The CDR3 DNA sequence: TGTGCCAGCAGCCTTTCTGGAAACACCATATATTTT. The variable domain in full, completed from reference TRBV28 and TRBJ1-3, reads DVKVTQSSRYLVKRTGEKVFLECVQDMDHENMFWYRQDPGLGLRLIYFSYDVKMKEKGDIPEGYSVSREKKERFSLILESASTNQTSMYLCASSLSGNTIYFGEGSWLTVV.

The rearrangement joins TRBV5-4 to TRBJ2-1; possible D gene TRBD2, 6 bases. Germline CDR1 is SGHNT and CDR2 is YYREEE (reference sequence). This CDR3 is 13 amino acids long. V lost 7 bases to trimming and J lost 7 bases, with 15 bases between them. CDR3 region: CASGPGGWNEQFF. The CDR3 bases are TGTGCCAGCGGGCCCGGGGGATGGAATGAGCAGTTCTTC.

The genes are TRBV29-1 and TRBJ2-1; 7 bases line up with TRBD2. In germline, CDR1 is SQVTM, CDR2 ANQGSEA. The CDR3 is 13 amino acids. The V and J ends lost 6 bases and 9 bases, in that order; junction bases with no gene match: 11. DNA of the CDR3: TGCAGCGTCTCAACGGGGCTAGCGGTTGAGCAGTTCTTC. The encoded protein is CSVSTGLAVEQFF.

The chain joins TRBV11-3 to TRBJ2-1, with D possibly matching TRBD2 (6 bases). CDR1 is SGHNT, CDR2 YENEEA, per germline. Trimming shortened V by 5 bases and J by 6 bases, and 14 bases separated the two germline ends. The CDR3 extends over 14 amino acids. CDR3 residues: CASSPLLASNEQFF. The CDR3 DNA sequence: TGTGCCAGCAGCCCTCTTCTAGCGAGCAATGAGCAGTTCTTC.